These 32 T cell receptor beta chains were sequenced from one sample in a study of tumor and adjacent non-tumor tissue in lung cancer. RNA was extracted from bulk tissue without any cell sorting. Distant lung tissue was collected more than 3 cm away from the tumor edge. A modified ARM-PCR protocol with three rounds of nested PCR amplified TCRbeta. Each CDR3 protein is one row after TCRdb ran MiXCR on the multiplex PCR reads. The profile shows about 98,000 distinct CDR3 sequences, 75% to 90% of them singletons. The sample comprised distant non-tumor lung tissue. Every receptor here comes from a man aged 55 to 70 with small cell lung cancer.

Concerning this clonotype: The junction departs from germline at one end; a sequencing error may be responsible. This CDR3 is CASSLRQGSTGGLFF. The CDR3 DNA reads TGTGCCAGCAGCTTGCGACAGGGGAGCACCGGGGGGCTGTTTTTT. The V gene is TRBV7-9, the J gene TRBJ2-2; 8 positions match TRBD1. CDR3 length equals 15 residues. CDR1 is SEHNR and CDR2 is FQNEAQ in the germline V gene (reference sequence).

Concerning this clonotype: Its ends do not fully match the called genes, so a read error is possible. The DNA of the CDR3 is TGTACCAGCCGCTGTACAGGGAACACCGGGGAGCTGTTTTTT. It specifies CTSRCTGNTGELFF. The rearrangement uses TRBV11-2 and TRBJ2-2; D perhaps matches TRBD1 (5 bases). Germline CDR1 SGHAT, CDR2 FQNNGV. The CDR3 extends over 14 amino acids.

Concerning this clonotype itself: This is likely a read error, given that the CDR3 carries no conserved phenylalanine or tryptophan at its end. V usage is TRBV10-1 and J usage is TRBJ2-7; tentatively, D is TRBD2 (6 bases). Germline CDR1 WNHNN, CDR2 SYGVQD (reference sequence). There are 14 residues in the CDR3. As DNA, the CDR3 is TGCGCAAGCAGTGAAGGAGGGAGCCCTAACGAGCAGTACACC. Residues: CASSEGGSPNEQYT.

Concerning this clonotype itself: Relative to the germline gene, one junction end is altered; a read error may explain this. The chain recombines TRBV10-3 with TRBJ1-2; 8 nucleotides agree with TRBD1. The CDR3 has 15 residues. Germline CDR1 ENHRY, CDR2 SYGVKD. CDR3 nucleotide sequence: TGTGTCATCAGGAACCCGGGACAGGTTGTCTATGACTACACCTTC. Translation gives CVIRNPGQVVYDYTF.

This chain uses TRBV6-5 with TRBJ2-3, with D uncertain. CDR1 is MNHEY and CDR2 is SVGAGI in the germline V gene. This CDR3 is 15 amino acids long. CDR3 protein: CATSYSSSRQDTQYF. CDR3 nucleotides: TGTGCAACCAGTTACTCGAGTAGCCGACAAGATACGCAGTATTTT.

Turning to this clonotype: The junction differs from germline at one of its ends, possibly a read error. The chain joins TRBV12-3 or TRBV12-4 to TRBJ2-5; D tentatively reads TRBD1 or TRBD2 (5 bases each). The CDR3 runs to 12 residues. This chain's CDR3 is CTSSPGAEAQYF. The CDR3 DNA reads TGTACCAGCAGCCCCGGGGCAGAGGCCCAGTACTTC.

A remark on this clonotype: Likely a read error: the CDR3 ends without its conserved phenylalanine or tryptophan. The chain joins TRBV5-1 to TRBJ2-2; TRBD2 might be the D (7 bases). CDR1 SGHRS and CDR2 YFSETQ come from the germline V gene. The CDR3 totals 16 residues. V was trimmed by 0 bases and J by 6 bases, leaving 15 bases between them. CDR3 DNA sequence: TGCGCCAGCAGCTTGGAGGGGGGGGCGGACGCCGGGGAGCTGTTTCAT. This sequence encodes CASSLEGGADAGELFH.

This clonotype was detected many times. In DNA, the CDR3 is TGTGCCAGCAGCGCGAGCCCCGAGCTCAACAATGAGCAGTTCTTC. Translation: CASSASPELNNEQFF. The chain combines TRBV21-1 with TRBJ2-1; the DNA was not used to check the table's D call, TRBD1. TRBV21-1 is annotated as a pseudogene. This CDR3 contains 15 residues.

On this clonotype: A read error may account for a junction end that differs from germline. The CDR3 DNA sequence: TGTGCCAGCAGCTCAGAATCGAGGACTGGCAGGAGTGGTAATGAACAGTTCTTC. Protein sequence: CASSSESRTGRSGNEQFF. V gene TRBV11-1 combines with J gene TRBJ2-1; TRBD2 is a possible D gene (5 bases). This CDR3 is built from 18 residues. The germline V gene encodes CDR1 SGHAT and CDR2 FQDESV (reference sequence). Based on the CDR3 plus reference TRBV11-1 and TRBJ2-1, the full variable domain is EAEVAQSPRYKITEKSQAVAFWCDPISGHATLYWYRQILGQGPELLVQFQDESVVDDSQLPKDRFSAERLKGVDSTLKIQPAELGDSAMYLCASSSESRTGRSGNEQFFGPGTRLTVL.

Remarks on this clonotype: A much larger clone differs by one base, so this may be a read error. V usage is TRBV20-1 and J usage is TRBJ1-5, with TRBD1 as a possible D gene (6 bases). Germline values: CDR1 DFQATT, CDR2 SNEGSKA (reference sequence). The length of the CDR3 is 13 residues. The DNA for the CDR3 is TGCAATGCTAGGGGGGAATCAAATCAGCCCCAGCATTTT. Amino acid sequence: CNARGESNQPQHF.

The chain couples TRBV20-1 to TRBJ2-1; 10 bases line up with TRBD2. The CDR3 runs to 18 residues. Germline lookup yields CDR1 DFQATT and CDR2 SNEGSKA (reference sequence). V was clipped by 3 bases and J by 0 bases; unmatched bases: 11. The CDR3 nucleotides read TGCAGTGCTAGTGGCCTAGCGGGAGCCTCGAGCTCCTACAATGAGCAGTTCTTC. This gives the protein CSASGLAGASSSYNEQFF.

Comment on this clonotype: Relative to the germline gene, one junction end is altered; a read error may explain this. The chain uses TRBV12-3 or TRBV12-4 and TRBJ2-3, with 7 positions matching TRBD2. There are 14 residues in the CDR3. CDR3 loop: CAISRAGSTDTQYF. CDR3 in DNA: TGTGCCATCAGCAGAGCGGGAAGCACAGACACGCAGTATTTT.

Points on this clonotype: At one end the junction does not follow the germline gene, possibly because of a read error. This sequence joins TRBV11-2 and TRBJ2-1; TRBD2 is a possible D gene (6 bases). Germline CDR1 and CDR2: SGHAT and FQNNGV. The CDR3 has 15 residues. CDR3: CASRSGGASGNKQFF. CDR3 in DNA: TGTGCCAGTAGATCCGGGGGAGCTAGTGGCAATAAGCAGTTCTTC.

CDR3 nucleotide sequence: TGCAGCGTTGCATTACAGTCTGGGGGCGAGAACCAATACTTC. Residues: CSVALQSGGENQYF. The chain couples TRBV29-1 to TRBJ2-5; weak D call: TRBD1 (6 bases). The V end was cut by 4 bases, the J end by 14 bases, with 26 bases between. Germline CDR1 is SQVTM and CDR2 is ANQGSEA. The CDR3 sequence is 14 residues long.

The chain links TRBV6-5 to TRBJ2-1; D is undetermined. CDR1 is MNHEY, CDR2 SVGAGI, per germline. The CDR3 length is 15 residues. The V end lost 6 bases, the J end lost 8 bases, and 20 bases lay between the germline ends. The CDR3 sequence: CASSHKRLKGDEQFF. The CDR3 DNA follows: TGTGCCAGCAGCCACAAGAGGCTGAAAGGCGATGAGCAGTTCTTC.

This clonotype was recorded at least ten times. This rearrangement joins TRBV20-1 to TRBJ1-5, with 10 bases aligning to TRBD1. The V gene end was trimmed by 5 bases and the J gene end by 8 bases; junction bases not matched to a gene: 9. The germline V gene encodes CDR1 DFQATT and CDR2 SNEGSKA (reference sequence). There are 14 residues in the CDR3. The CDR3 DNA sequence: TGCAGTGCTGCTCGGGACAGGGGTTACGAGCCCCAGCATTTT. Amino acids: CSAARDRGYEPQHF.

The chain recombines TRBV7-9 with TRBJ2-7; possibly TRBD1 for D (6 bases). The CDR3 has 13 amino acids. V shed 6 bases and J shed 4 bases, with 13 bases lying between them. Germline CDR1 reads SEHNR; CDR2 reads FQNEAQ (reference sequence). The CDR3 coding sequence is TGTGCCAGCAGTTGGACAGTCGGGTACGAGCAGTACTTC. It yields the protein CASSWTVGYEQYF. The variable domain in full, completed from reference TRBV7-9 and TRBJ2-7, reads DTGVSQNPRHKITKRGQNVTFRCDPISEHNRLYWYRQTLGQGPEFLTYFQNEAQLEKSRLLSDRFSAERPKGSFSTLEIQRTEQGDSAMYLCASSWTVGYEQYFGPGTRLTVT.

Note on this clonotype: One base away lies a much larger clone, so this may be a sequencing read error. This CDR3 is CASGAQEPLYNEQFF. Here the CDR3 DNA reads TGTGCCAGCGGGGCGCAGGAGCCACTCTACAATGAGCAGTTCTTC. The chain combines TRBV2 with TRBJ2-1; the D gene is possibly TRBD1 (5 bases). Germline values: CDR1 SNHLY, CDR2 FYNNEI. The V and J ends lost 8 bases and 3 bases respectively, with 17 bases between them. The CDR3 loop spans 15 amino acids. Using reference TRBV2 and TRBJ2-1 for the parts outside the CDR3, the full variable domain is EPEVTQTPSHQVTQMGQEVILRCVPISNHLYFYWYRQILGQKVEFLVSFYNNEISEKSEIFDDQFSVERPDGSNFTLKIRSTKLEDSAMYFCASGAQEPLYNEQFFGPGTRLTVL.

Regarding this clonotype: A much bigger clone sits one base away, suggesting this may be a read error. This chain uses TRBV5-1 with TRBJ2-3; 8 bases are shared with TRBD2. The CDR3 runs to 16 residues. V trimming: 4 bases; J trimming: 1 base; junction bases outside the gene matches: 8. The germline V gene encodes CDR1 SGHRS and CDR2 YFSETQ. CDR3 in amino acids: CASSPGQAGGTDTQYF. The CDR3 DNA reads as TGCGCCAGCAGCCCGGGACAAGCGGGAGGCACAGATACGCAGTATTTT. Complete variable domain (other parts from reference TRBV5-1 and TRBJ2-3): KAGVTQTPRYLIKTRGQQVTLSCSPISGHRSVSWYQQTPGQGLQFLFEYFSETQRNKGNFPGRFSGRQFSNSRSEMNVSTLELGDSALYLCASSPGQAGGTDTQYFGPGTRLTVL.

About this clonotype itself: At one of its ends the junction is not consistent with the germline gene, which may arise from a read error. This rearrangement joins TRBV20-1 to TRBJ2-1; D is perhaps TRBD1 or TRBD2 (5 bases each). The CDR3 contains 14 residues. The germline V gene encodes CDR1 DFQATT and CDR2 SNEGSKA (reference sequence). As DNA, the CDR3 is TGCAGTGCTAGAGGGATCAGCGGTTACAATGAGGGGCTCTTC. Its translation: CSARGISGYNEGLF.

Turning to this clonotype: The CDR3 carries no conserved terminal phenylalanine or tryptophan, so it likely arises from a read error. The DNA of the CDR3 is TGTGCCAGCAGCTTTGCAGACCAGCCCACAGATGCGCAGTATTAT. Amino acid sequence: CASSFADQPTDAQYY. The V call is TRBV5-5, the J call TRBJ2-3; no definite D call. Germline CDR1 SGHKS, CDR2 YYEKEE (reference sequence). This CDR3 has 15 residues.

A word on this clonotype: A read error may account for a junction end that differs from germline. The genes are TRBV5-5 and TRBJ2-3; maybe TRBD2 (5 bases). This CDR3 is 13 amino acids long. Looked up from germline, CDR1 is SGHKS and CDR2 is YYEKEE (reference sequence). The CDR3 bases are TGTGCCAGTATCGGGAAAATCGCAGATACGCAGTTTTTT. Its translation is CASIGKIADTQFF.

Of note for this clonotype: One junction end disagrees with the germline gene, perhaps due to a read error. The rearrangement links TRBV20-1 to TRBJ2-7, with D possibly matching TRBD2 (5 bases). CDR1 DFQATT and CDR2 SNEGSKA come from the germline V gene (reference sequence). CDR3 size: 16 residues. This CDR3 is CSSREPHVSGNYEQYF. Written as DNA, the CDR3 is TGCAGTTCTAGGGAACCCCACGTATCGGGGAACTACGAGCAGTACTTC.

This chain links TRBV5-6 with TRBJ1-2; D remains ambiguous. This CDR3 region has 14 residues. Germline V gene sequence: CDR1 SGHDT, CDR2 YYEEEE. V was cut by 2 bases and J by 14 bases, with 22 bases left in between. The CDR3 protein is CASSFRWGYYDYTF. DNA of the CDR3: TGTGCCAGCAGCTTTCGATGGGGATACTATGACTATACCTTC.

With respect to this clonotype: The junction shows a germline mismatch at one end, possibly a read error. J is TRBJ1-6 and V is TRBV6-1; D is ambiguous. The germline gives CDR1 MNHNS, CDR2 SASEGT. CDR3 length: 15 residues. The CDR3 nucleotides are TGTGCCAGCAGTGAGGCCGACATGGAGACTTCACTCCTCCACTTT. This encodes CASSEADMETSLLHF.

A remark on this clonotype: The junction departs from germline at one end; a sequencing error may be responsible. The V and J genes are TRBV12-3 or TRBV12-4 and TRBJ2-1; D may be TRBD1 (5 bases). This CDR3 is 12 amino acids long. DNA of the CDR3: TGTGCCAGGAGTTTAGGGGCAGAGGTTCAATTCTTC. It specifies CARSLGAEVQFF.

CDR3 sequence (DNA): TGTGTCAGCAGTGAAAAGGTGTACGAGCAGAACGTC. Protein sequence: CVSSEKVYEQNV. The rearrangement links TRBV6-1 to TRBJ2-7; D not certain. The CDR3 runs to 12 residues. The germline V gene has CDR1 MNHNS and CDR2 SASEGT.

The V call is TRBV11-3, the J call TRBJ2-1; 8 nucleotides match TRBD2. The CDR3 runs to 16 residues. Germline values: CDR1 SGHNT, CDR2 YENEEA. Written as DNA, the CDR3 is TGTACCGGCAACTTCTTGGCCCGGGAGGGGTACAATGAGCAGTTCTTC. Residues: CTGNFLAREGYNEQFF.

A word on this clonotype: At one end the junction does not follow the germline gene, possibly because of a read error. This chain joins TRBV29-1 and TRBJ1-1; no clear D. Germline CDR1 SQVTM, CDR2 ANQGSEA. This CDR3 contains 13 residues. The CDR3 protein is CSVKGPLNTEDFF. DNA of the CDR3: TGTAGCGTTAAAGGACCCTTGAACACTGAAGATTTCTTT.

The chain is built from TRBV7-8 and TRBJ2-3; D ambiguous. Trimming shortened V by 1 base and J by 3 bases, and 17 bases separated the two germline ends. Germline CDR1 and CDR2: SGHVS and FQNEAQ. The CDR3 contains 17 residues. Here the CDR3 reads CASSLGAESASTDTQYF. DNA of the CDR3: TGTGCCAGCAGCTTAGGGGCGGAGTCCGCTAGTACAGATACGCAGTATTTT.

As for this clonotype: A much larger clone sits a single nucleotide away, making a read error possible. The CDR3 spells CASSLGQTAINTQYF. The CDR3 region has the DNA TGTGCCAGCAGCTTAGGACAGACAGCCATAAACACTCAGTACTTC. The gene calls are TRBV11-1 and TRBJ2-4, with D perhaps TRBD1 (5 bases). From germline, CDR1 is SGHAT and CDR2 FQDESV (reference sequence). This CDR3 spans 15 amino acids.

Regarding this clonotype: Being one base from a much bigger clone, this may be a read error. The chain couples TRBV5-4 to TRBJ2-1; 10 bases match TRBD2. Germline V gene sequence: CDR1 SGHNT, CDR2 YYREEE (reference sequence). CDR3 length: 16 amino acids. V lost 7 bases to trimming and J lost 2 bases; unmatched junction nucleotides: 9. In nucleotides, the CDR3 is TGTGCCAGCGGCTCTCGGACTAGCGGAACCTACAATGAGCAGTTCTTC. Its protein product is CASGSRTSGTYNEQFF.